This TCR beta chain is from a study of blood T cell repertoires in COVID-19. Study as a whole: The cDNA or gDNA used as material had been derived from T cells, B-cell-depleted T cells, or PBMCs.

Seattle-derived patients entered the study during active infection and were followed longitudinally. The V and J ends lost 5 bases and 3 bases, in that order; junction bases with no gene match: 3. CDR3 length equals 13 residues. This clone showed up just a few times. In the study's own analysis: Reference gene primer amplification in the assay estimated nucleated cell counts. Clones were sequenced by immunoSEQ multiplex PCR, and TCRdb holds only the in-frame ones, with some missing. V and J calls and clone size are as listed in that table; D and trimming were resolved from the DNA. The sample comprises 70,000 to 95,000 clones, 91% of which are singletons, and approximately 2.8% rests with the top ten.

The chain combines TRBV12-3 or TRBV12-4 with TRBJ1-1; 7 nucleotides agree with TRBD1. What was sequenced was peripheral blood. The sequence derives from a man aged 45-65 years with COVID-19, enrolled during active disease. CDR3 sequence reads: CASSPTGYTEAFF. In DNA, the CDR3 is TGTGCCAGCAGTCCGACAGGGTACACTGAAGCTTTCTTT.